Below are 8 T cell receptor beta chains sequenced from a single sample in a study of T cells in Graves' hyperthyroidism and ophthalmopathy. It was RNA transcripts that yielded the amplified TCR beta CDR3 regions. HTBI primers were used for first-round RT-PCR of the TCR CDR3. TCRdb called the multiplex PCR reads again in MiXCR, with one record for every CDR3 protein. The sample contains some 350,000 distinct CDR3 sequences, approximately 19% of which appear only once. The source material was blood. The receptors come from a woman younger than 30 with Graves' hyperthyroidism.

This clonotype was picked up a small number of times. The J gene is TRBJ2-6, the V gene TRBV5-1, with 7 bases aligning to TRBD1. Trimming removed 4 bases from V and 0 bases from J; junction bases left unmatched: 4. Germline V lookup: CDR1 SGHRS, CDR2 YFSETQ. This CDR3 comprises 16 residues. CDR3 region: CASSPDRHSGANVLTF. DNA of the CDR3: TGCGCCAGCAGCCCGGACAGGCACTCTGGGGCCAACGTCCTGACTTTC. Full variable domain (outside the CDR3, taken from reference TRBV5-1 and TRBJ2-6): KAGVTQTPRYLIKTRGQQVTLSCSPISGHRSVSWYQQTPGQGLQFLFEYFSETQRNKGNFPGRFSGRQFSNSRSEMNVSTLELGDSALYLCASSPDRHSGANVLTFGAGSRLTVL.

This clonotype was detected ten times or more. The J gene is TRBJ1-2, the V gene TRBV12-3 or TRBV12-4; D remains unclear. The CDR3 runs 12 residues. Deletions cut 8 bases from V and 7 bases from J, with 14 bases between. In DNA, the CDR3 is TGTGCCAGCCGCTTAGGACCCTCTGGCTACACCTTC. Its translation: CASRLGPSGYTF.

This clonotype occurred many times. DNA of the CDR3: TGTGCCAGCAGCTTGGCCAGTACCTCTGCTAGCAATCAGCCCCAGCATTTT. As protein: CASSLASTSASNQPQHF. This rearrangement joins TRBV5-4 to TRBJ1-5; D gene uncertain. The CDR3 runs to 17 residues. CDR1 and CDR2 (germline): SGHNT, YYREEE (reference sequence). V lost 0 bases, J lost 0 bases, and 13 bases lay in between. The entire variable domain, with the rest obtained from reference TRBV5-4 and TRBJ1-5, is as follows: ETGVTQSPTHLIKTRGQQVTLRCSSQSGHNTVSWYQQALGQGPQFIFQYYREEENGRGNFPPRFSGLQFPNYSSELNVNALELDDSALYLCASSLASTSASNQPQHFGDGTRLSIL.

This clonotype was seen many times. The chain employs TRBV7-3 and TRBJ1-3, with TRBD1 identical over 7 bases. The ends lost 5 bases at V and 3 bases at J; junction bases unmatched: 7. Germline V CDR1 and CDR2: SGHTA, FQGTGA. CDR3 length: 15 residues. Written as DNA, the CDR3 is TGTGCCAGCAGCCACAGGGGAGGAGGTGGAAACACCATATATTTT. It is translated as CASSHRGGGGNTIYF.

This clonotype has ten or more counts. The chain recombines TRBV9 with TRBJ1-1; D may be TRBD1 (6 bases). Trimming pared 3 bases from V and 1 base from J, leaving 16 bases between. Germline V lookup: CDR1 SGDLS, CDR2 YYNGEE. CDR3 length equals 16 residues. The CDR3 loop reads CASSEKMDRTNTEAFF. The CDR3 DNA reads TGTGCCAGCAGCGAAAAAATGGACAGAACGAACACTGAAGCTTTCTTT.

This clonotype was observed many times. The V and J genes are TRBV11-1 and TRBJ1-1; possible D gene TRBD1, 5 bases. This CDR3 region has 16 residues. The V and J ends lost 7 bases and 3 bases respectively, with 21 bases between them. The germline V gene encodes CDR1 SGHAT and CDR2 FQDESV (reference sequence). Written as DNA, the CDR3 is TGTGCCAGCATCCAATCCAGGGCCACTGCCTACACTGAAGCTTTCTTT. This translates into CASIQSRATAYTEAFF.

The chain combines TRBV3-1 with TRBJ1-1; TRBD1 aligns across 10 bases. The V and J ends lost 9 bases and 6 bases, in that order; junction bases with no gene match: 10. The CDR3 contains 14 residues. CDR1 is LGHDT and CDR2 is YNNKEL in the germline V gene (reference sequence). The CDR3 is CASRRQGAKAEAFF. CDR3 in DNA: TGTGCCAGTCGGAGACAGGGGGCGAAGGCTGAAGCTTTCTTT.

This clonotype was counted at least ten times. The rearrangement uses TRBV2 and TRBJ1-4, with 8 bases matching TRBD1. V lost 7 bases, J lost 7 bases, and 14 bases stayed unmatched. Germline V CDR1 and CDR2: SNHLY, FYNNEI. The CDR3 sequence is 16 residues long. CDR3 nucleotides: TGTGCCAGCACCCCAGGTTCCGGGACAGGATCTGAAAAACTGTTTTTT. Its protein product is CASTPGSGTGSEKLFF.